This T cell receptor (beta chain) stems from a study of blood T cell repertoires in COVID-19. About the research overall: Sample material is recorded as cDNA or gDNA derived from T cells, B-cell-depleted T cells, or PBMCs.

Those enrolled in Seattle joined during active infection and were followed longitudinally afterward. How the authors handled the data: Using reference gene primer amplification, nucleated cell counts were estimated. TCRdb's table, derived via immunoSEQ multiplex PCR, lists solely in-frame clones and lacks some. V and J calls and clone size are copied from that table; D and trimming were computed from the DNA. This table holds fewer than 200,000 clones, approximately 85% found once. Sequencing input: peripheral blood. This sequence was found in a woman aged 60-75 years with COVID-19, enrolled during active disease.

The CDR3 DNA reads TGCGCCAGCAGCTTGTATGGGCAGGGGGCCACCGGGGAGCTGTTTTTT. Its translation is CASSLYGQGATGELFF. The chain combines TRBV5-1 with TRBJ2-2; 8 bases are a match to TRBD1. CDR1 and CDR2 from the germline V gene are SGHRS and YFSETQ. The CDR3 length is 16 residues. V dropped 1 base and J dropped 4; count of bases not matched to a gene: 6.